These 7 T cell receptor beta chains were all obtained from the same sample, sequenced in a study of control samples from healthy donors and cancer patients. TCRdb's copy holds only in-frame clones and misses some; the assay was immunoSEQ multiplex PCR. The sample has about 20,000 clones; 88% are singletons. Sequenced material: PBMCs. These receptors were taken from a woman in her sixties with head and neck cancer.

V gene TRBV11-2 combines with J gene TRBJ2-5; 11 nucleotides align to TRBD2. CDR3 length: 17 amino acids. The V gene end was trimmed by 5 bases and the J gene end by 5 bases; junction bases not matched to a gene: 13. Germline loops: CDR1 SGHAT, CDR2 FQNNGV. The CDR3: CASSVGISGRAGETQYF. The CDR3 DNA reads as TGTGCCAGCAGCGTAGGGATTAGCGGGAGGGCAGGGGAGACCCAGTACTTC. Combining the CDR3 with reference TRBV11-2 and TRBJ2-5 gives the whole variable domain EAGVAQSPRYKIIEKRQSVAFWCNPISGHATLYWYQQILGQGPKLLIQFQNNGVVDDSQLPKDRFSAERLKGVDSTLKIQPAKLEDSAVYLCASSVGISGRAGETQYFGPGTRLLVL.

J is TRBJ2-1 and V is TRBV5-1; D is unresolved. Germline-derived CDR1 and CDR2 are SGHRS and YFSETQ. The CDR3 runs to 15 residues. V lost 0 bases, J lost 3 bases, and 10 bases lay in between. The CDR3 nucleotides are TGCGCCAGCAGCTTGGCGTCAGGCGGCTACAATGAGCAGTTCTTC. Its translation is CASSLASGGYNEQFF.

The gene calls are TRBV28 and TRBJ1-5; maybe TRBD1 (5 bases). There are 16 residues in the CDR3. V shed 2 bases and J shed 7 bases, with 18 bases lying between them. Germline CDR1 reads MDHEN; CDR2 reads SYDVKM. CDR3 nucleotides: TGTGCCAGCAGTTTAAGTACCGGGACCTTTTCGCAGCCCCAGCATTTT. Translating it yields CASSLSTGTFSQPQHF.

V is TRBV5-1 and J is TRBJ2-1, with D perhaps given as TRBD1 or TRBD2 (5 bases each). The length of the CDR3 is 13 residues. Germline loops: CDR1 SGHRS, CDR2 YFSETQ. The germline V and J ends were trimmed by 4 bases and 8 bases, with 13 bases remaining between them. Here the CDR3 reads CASSRRQGDEQFF. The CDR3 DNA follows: TGCGCCAGCAGCCGCAGGCAGGGAGATGAGCAGTTCTTC.

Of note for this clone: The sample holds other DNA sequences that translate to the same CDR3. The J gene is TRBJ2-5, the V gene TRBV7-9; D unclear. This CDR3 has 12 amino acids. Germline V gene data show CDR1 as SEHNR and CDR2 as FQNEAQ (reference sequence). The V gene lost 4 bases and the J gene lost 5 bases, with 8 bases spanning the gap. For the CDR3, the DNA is TGTGCCAGCAGCTCGCTAGGGGAGACCCAGTACTTC. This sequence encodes CASSSLGETQYF.

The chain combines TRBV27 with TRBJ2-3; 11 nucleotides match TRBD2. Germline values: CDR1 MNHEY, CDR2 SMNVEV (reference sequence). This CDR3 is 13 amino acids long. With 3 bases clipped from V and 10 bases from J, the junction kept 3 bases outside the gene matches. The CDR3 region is CASSFGTSGSQYF. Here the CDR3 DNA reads TGTGCCAGCAGTTTCGGGACTAGCGGTTCGCAGTATTTT.

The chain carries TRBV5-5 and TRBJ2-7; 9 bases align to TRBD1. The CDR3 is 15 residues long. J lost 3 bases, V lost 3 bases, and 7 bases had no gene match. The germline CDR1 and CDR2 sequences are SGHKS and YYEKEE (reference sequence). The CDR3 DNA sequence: TGTGCCAGCAGCTGGGGACAGGGCGTTTTCTACGAGCAGTACTTC. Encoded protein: CASSWGQGVFYEQYF.